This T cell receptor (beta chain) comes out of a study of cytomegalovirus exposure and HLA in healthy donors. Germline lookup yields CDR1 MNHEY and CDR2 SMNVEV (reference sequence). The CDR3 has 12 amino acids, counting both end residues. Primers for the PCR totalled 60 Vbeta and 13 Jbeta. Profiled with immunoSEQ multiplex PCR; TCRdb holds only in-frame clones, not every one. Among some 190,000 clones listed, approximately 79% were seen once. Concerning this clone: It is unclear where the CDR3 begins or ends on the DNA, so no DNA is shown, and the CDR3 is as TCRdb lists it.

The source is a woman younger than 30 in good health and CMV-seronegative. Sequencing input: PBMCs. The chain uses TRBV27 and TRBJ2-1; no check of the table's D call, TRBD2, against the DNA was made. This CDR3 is CASSFGAGSWFF.